This TCR beta chain emerged from a study of T cell clonality in common variable immunodeficiency. Notes on the study in general: Repertoire-complication correlations in CVID were limited by patient heterogeneity.

This clone was counted ten times or more. What it binds is not known. The observed sequence ends 3 residues before the CDR3 terminus, with the missing tail filled in from the germline J gene. The CDR3 sequence is 13 residues long. The V and J ends lost 3 bases and 5 bases respectively, with 8 bases between them. Germline CDR1 reads LNHDA; CDR2 reads SQIVND (reference sequence). CVID and control samples used equivalent genomic DNA input. TCRdb keeps only in-frame clones here, not all; method: immunoSEQ multiplex PCR. The sample yields 35,000 to 45,000 clones, without any singletons. The sequence derives from a person aged 18 to 75 in good health. The sequencing input was peripheral blood mononuclear cells. The V call is TRBV19, the J call TRBJ2-1; D not resolved. This chain's CDR3 is CASSISSNNEQFF. CDR3 DNA (partial): TGTGCCAGTAGTATTTCCAGTAACAATGAG.